What follows is one T cell receptor beta chain and its context. The table came from immunoSEQ multiplex PCR; TCRdb's copy has only in-frame clones and leaves some out. In the table there are tens of thousands of clones, roughly 90% of which are singletons. This CDR3 comprises 15 residues. The V gene's germline CDR1 is SGHVS and CDR2 FQNEAQ. Between the trimmed V and J ends, which lost 0 bases and 6 bases, there was a span of 12 bases. This entry is derived from a study of T cell changes during pregnancy in multiple sclerosis. The receptor comes from a female donor in good health, enrolled as a control in a pregnancy study. This material consisted of CD4+ T cells from peripheral blood mononuclear cells, taken in the first trimester of pregnancy. The chain combines TRBV7-8 with TRBJ1-5, with TRBD1 as a possible D gene (5 bases). CDR3 residues: CASSLAGGDGQPQHF. For the CDR3, the DNA is TGTGCCAGCAGCTTAGCGGGCGGGGACGGTCAGCCCCAGCATTTT. Combining the CDR3 with reference TRBV7-8 and TRBJ1-5 gives the whole variable domain GAGVSQSPRYKVAKRGQDVALRCDPISGHVSLFWYQQALGQGPEFLTYFQNEAQLDKSGLPSDRFFAERPEGSVSTLKIQRTQQEDSAVYLCASSLAGGDGQPQHFGDGTRLSIL.